These 18 T cell receptor beta chains originate from one sample sequenced in a study of T cells expressing NK-cell markers. For each CDR3 protein, TCRdb gives one entry from its re-call of the 5' RACE reads, without DNA. Its clone listing holds roughly 420,000 distinct CDR3 sequences. Sequencing was carried out using blood T cells: a sorted CD56 or NKG2C T cell subset, CD4+ or CD8+ T cells, or bulk PBMC T cells (not recorded which). The receptors were gathered from a woman aged 18 to 75 in good health.

The chain joins TRBV7-2 to TRBJ1-2. The CDR3 length is 14 residues. The germline V gene encodes CDR1 SGHTA and CDR2 FQGNSA. The CDR3 protein is CASSLVIGEGGYTF. The complete variable domain, with remaining parts taken from reference TRBV7-2 and TRBJ1-2, reads GAGVSQSPSNKVTEKGKDVELRCDPISGHTALYWYRQSLGQGLEFLIYFQGNSAPDKSGLPSDRFSAERTGGSVSTLTIQRTQQEDSAVYLCASSLVIGEGGYTFGSGTRLTVV.

V and J are TRBV9 and TRBJ2-1. CDR1 SGDLS and CDR2 YYNGEE come from the germline V gene. The CDR3 covers 11 residues. This CDR3 is CASSVNNEQFF.

This chain connects TRBV2 to TRBJ2-1. Germline V gene lookup returns CDR1 SNHLY and CDR2 FYNNEI. The CDR3 contains 16 residues. The CDR3 is CASSGHTRVGRDEQFF.

The chain employs TRBV27 and TRBJ2-1; the TCRdb D gene call, TRBD1, has no DNA to confirm it. The CDR3 has 16 residues. Germline V lookup: CDR1 MNHEY, CDR2 SMNVEV (reference sequence). CDR3 protein: CASSSMGQSSYNEQFF.

The chain is built from TRBV5-4 and TRBJ2-1; TCRdb proposes TRBD1, but this gene call is untestable without DNA. CDR1 SGHNT and CDR2 YYREEE come from the germline V gene (reference sequence). This CDR3 has 13 residues. The CDR3 loop reads CASSTDRYNEQFF.

This chain connects TRBV5-1 to TRBJ1-1; absent DNA, TCRdb's TRBD1 call cannot be checked. Germline V gives CDR1 SGHRS, CDR2 YFSETQ. There are 15 residues in the CDR3. CDR3 amino acids: CASSPTGTLNTEAFF.

The J gene is TRBJ2-3, the V gene TRBV4-3; there is no DNA to check the TCRdb D call of TRBD1. Looked up from germline, CDR1 is LGHNA and CDR2 is YSLEER. The CDR3 covers 13 residues. CDR3 amino acids: CASSQALAAPGYF.

This chain uses TRBV25-1 with TRBJ2-3; TCRdb returns TRBD1, unconfirmable since there is no DNA. CDR1 and CDR2 from the germline V gene are MGHDK and SYGVNS. The CDR3 loop spans 14 amino acids. The CDR3 spells CASSELAGADTQYF.

The J gene is TRBJ1-5, the V gene TRBV20-1; without DNA, the TCRdb call of TRBD1 cannot be checked. The CDR3 sequence is 14 residues long. Germline V gene data show CDR1 as DFQATT and CDR2 as SNEGSKA (reference sequence). The CDR3 loop reads CSATRQGVNQPQHF.

The J gene is TRBJ1-3, the V gene TRBV6-5; TCRdb's D call of TRBD1 is untestable without DNA. Germline CDR1 MNHEY, CDR2 SVGAGI. The CDR3 totals 14 residues. The CDR3 loop reads CASSWDRSGNTIYF.

The CDR3 is CSAGGGTLGWETQYF. The V and J genes are TRBV20-1 and TRBJ2-5; TCRdb proposes TRBD2, but this gene call is untestable without DNA. This CDR3 spans 15 amino acids. Germline V gene lookup returns CDR1 DFQATT and CDR2 SNEGSKA (reference sequence).

The chain has TRBV4-2 and TRBJ1-2. The germline V gene encodes CDR1 LGHNA and CDR2 YNFKEQ. This CDR3 comprises 14 residues. The CDR3 loop is CASSRGEGPYGYTF.

J is TRBJ2-5 and V is TRBV7-9; checking the TCRdb D call of TRBD2 is not possible without DNA. This CDR3 is 15 amino acids long. The germline V gene has CDR1 SEHNR and CDR2 FQNEAQ (reference sequence). The CDR3 reads CASSFSRTSEETQYF.

J is TRBJ2-4 and V is TRBV20-1; the TCRdb call, TRBD2, lacks DNA for checking. CDR1 and CDR2 (germline): DFQATT, SNEGSKA (reference sequence). The CDR3 has 15 amino acids. CDR3 loop: CSAVGLAGSANIQYF.

V gene TRBV4-2 combines with J gene TRBJ2-7; TCRdb lists TRBD2, though no DNA is available to test this call. This CDR3 comprises 16 residues. CDR1 is LGHNA and CDR2 is YNFKEQ in the germline V gene. CDR3 in amino acids: CASSQIGTSGNREQYF.

The chain joins TRBV5-6 to TRBJ2-5. Germline-derived CDR1 and CDR2 are SGHDT and YYEEEE. The CDR3 is 14 residues long. Here the CDR3 reads CASSLIYYQETQYF.

This CDR3 is CATSRDSTSGSWSEQFF. V usage is TRBV15 and J usage is TRBJ2-1; TCRdb names TRBD2, which stays unverified in the absence of DNA. The CDR3 length is 17 residues. Germline values: CDR1 LNHNV, CDR2 YYDKDF (reference sequence).

The chain recombines TRBV5-1 with TRBJ2-1; TCRdb reports TRBD2, a call that lacks DNA to check it against. The CDR3 totals 17 residues. Germline loops: CDR1 SGHRS, CDR2 YFSETQ. CDR3 loop: CASSERLAGEVRNEQFF.